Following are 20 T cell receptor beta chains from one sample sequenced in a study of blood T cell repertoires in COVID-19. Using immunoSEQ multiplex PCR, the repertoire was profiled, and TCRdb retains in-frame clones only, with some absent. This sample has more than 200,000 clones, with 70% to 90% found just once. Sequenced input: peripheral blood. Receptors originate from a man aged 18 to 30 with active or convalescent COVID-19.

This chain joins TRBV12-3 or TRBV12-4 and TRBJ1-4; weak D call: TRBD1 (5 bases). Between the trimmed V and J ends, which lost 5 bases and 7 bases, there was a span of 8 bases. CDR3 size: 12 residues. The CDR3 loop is CASSGGGEKLFF. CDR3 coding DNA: TGTGCCAGCAGTGGGGGAGGTGAAAAACTGTTTTTT.

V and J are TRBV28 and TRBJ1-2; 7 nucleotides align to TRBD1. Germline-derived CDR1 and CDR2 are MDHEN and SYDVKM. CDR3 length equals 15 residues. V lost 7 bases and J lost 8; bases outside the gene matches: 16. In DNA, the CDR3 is TGTGCCAGCACCACCGGACAGGACCTTCGAGAGGGCTACACCTTC. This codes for CASTTGQDLREGYTF.

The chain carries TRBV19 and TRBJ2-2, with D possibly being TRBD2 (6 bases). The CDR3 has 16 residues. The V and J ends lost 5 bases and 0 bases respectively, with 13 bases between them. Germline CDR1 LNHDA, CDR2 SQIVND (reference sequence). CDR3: CASSPRGNANTGELFF. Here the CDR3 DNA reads TGTGCCAGTAGTCCACGGGGGAACGCGAACACCGGGGAGCTGTTTTTT.

CDR3 bases: TGTGCCAGCAGCCCTAGCACTGAAACACACTATGGCTACACCTTC. Protein product: CASSPSTETHYGYTF. The J gene is TRBJ1-2, the V gene TRBV7-2, with D uncertain. CDR3 length: 15 residues. V lost 5 bases, J lost 3 bases, and 16 bases lay in between. Germline V lookup: CDR1 SGHTA, CDR2 FQGNSA. Complete variable domain (other parts from reference TRBV7-2 and TRBJ1-2): GAGVSQSPSNKVTEKGKDVELRCDPISGHTALYWYRQSLGQGLEFLIYFQGNSAPDKSGLPSDRFSAERTGGSVSTLTIQRTQQEDSAVYLCASSPSTETHYGYTFGSGTRLTVV.

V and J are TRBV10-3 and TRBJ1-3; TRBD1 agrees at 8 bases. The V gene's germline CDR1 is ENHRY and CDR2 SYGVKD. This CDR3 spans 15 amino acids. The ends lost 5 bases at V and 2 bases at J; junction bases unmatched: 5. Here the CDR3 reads CAISLQGGAGNTIYF. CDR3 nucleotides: TGTGCCATCAGTCTACAGGGGGGGGCTGGAAACACCATATATTTT.

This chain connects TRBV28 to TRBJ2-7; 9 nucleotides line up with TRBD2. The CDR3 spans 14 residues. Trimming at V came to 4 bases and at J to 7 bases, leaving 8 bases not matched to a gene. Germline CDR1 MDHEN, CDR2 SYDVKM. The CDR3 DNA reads TGTGCCAGCAGTTCGGGCGGGGGGGCCGCAGAGCAGTACTTC. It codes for CASSSGGGAAEQYF.

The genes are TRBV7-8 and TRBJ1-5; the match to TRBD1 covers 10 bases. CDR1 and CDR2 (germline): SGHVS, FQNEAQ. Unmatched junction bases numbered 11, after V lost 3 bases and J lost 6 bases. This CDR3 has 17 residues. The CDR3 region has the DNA TGTGCCAGCAGCTTTACCCCGGGACAGGGGATTCCTCAGCCCCAGCATTTT. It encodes CASSFTPGQGIPQPQHF.

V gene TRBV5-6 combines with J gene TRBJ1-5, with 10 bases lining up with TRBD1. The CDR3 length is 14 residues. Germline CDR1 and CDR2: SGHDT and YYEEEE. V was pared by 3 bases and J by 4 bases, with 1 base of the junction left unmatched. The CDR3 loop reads CASSWGQGNQPQHF. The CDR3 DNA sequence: TGTGCCAGCAGCTGGGGACAGGGGAATCAGCCCCAGCATTTT.

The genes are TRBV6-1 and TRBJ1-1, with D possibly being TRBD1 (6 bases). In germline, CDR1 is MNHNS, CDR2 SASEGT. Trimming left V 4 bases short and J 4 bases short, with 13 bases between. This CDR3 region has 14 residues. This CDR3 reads CASSVAGVVTEAFF. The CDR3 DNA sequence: TGTGCCAGCAGTGTAGCAGGGGTGGTCACTGAAGCTTTCTTT.

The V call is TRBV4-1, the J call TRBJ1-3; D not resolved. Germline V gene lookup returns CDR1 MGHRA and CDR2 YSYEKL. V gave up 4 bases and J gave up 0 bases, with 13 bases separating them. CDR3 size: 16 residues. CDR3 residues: CASSPYTESSGNTIYF. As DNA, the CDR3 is TGCGCCAGCAGCCCATATACAGAGTCCTCTGGAAACACCATATATTTT.

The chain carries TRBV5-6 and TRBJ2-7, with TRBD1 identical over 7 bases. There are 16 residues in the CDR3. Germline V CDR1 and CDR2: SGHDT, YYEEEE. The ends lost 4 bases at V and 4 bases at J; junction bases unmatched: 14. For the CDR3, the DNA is TGTGCCAGCAGCCTTATATCACGACAGGGCATATACGAGCAGTACTTC. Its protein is CASSLISRQGIYEQYF.

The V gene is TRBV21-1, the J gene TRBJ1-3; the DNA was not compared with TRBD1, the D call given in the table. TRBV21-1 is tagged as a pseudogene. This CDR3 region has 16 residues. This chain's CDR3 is CASSKVGQSSGNTIYF. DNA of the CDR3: TGTGCCAGCAGCAAAGTGGGGCAGAGCTCTGGAAACACCATATATTTT.

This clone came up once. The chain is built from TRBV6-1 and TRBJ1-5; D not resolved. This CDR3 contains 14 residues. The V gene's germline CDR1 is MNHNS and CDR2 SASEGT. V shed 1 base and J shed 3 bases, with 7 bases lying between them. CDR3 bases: TGTGCCAGCAGTGAAGTGCAGATCAATCAGCCCCAGCATTTT. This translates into CASSEVQINQPQHF.

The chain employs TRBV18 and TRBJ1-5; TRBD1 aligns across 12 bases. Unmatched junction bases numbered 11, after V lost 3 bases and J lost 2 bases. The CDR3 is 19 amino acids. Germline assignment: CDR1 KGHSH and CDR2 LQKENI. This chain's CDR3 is CASSPYAGTGGFGNQPQHF. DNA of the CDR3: TGTGCCAGCTCACCCTACGCCGGGACAGGGGGCTTCGGCAATCAGCCCCAGCATTTT.

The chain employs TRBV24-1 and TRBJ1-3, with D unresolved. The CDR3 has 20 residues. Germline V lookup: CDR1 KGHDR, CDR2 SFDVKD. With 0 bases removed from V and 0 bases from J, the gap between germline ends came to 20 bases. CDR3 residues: CATSDLALPPGGSSGNTIYF. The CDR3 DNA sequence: TGTGCCACCAGTGATTTGGCCCTCCCCCCCGGAGGATCCTCTGGAAACACCATATATTTT.

In nucleotides, the CDR3 is TGTGCCAGCTCACCAAAGGGACTAGCGGGAGGGCCCCATGAGCAGTTCTTC. This encodes CASSPKGLAGGPHEQFF. The chain is built from TRBV18 and TRBJ2-1, with 16 positions matching TRBD2. The CDR3 contains 17 residues. Germline CDR1 and CDR2: KGHSH and LQKENI. V shed 2 bases and J 8 bases; nucleotides not matched to a gene: 6.

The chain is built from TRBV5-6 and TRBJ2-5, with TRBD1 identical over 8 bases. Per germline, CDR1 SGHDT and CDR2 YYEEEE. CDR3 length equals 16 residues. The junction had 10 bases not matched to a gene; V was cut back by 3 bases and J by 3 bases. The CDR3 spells CASSSGIGQGEETQYF. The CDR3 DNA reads TGTGCCAGCAGCTCAGGAATTGGACAGGGTGAAGAGACCCAGTACTTC.

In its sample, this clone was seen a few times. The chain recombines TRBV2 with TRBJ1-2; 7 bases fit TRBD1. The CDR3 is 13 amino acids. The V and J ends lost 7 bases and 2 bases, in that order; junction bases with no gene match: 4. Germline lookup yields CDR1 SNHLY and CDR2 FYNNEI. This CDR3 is CASNAGQNYGYTF. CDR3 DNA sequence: TGTGCCAGCAATGCGGGACAGAACTATGGCTACACCTTC.

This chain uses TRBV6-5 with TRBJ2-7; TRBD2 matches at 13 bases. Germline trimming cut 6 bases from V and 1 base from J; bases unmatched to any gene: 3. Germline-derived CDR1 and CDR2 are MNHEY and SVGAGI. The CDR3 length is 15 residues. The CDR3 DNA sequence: TGTGCCAGCAGAAGGACTAGCGGGGGTTCCTACGAGCAGTACTTC. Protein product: CASRRTSGGSYEQYF.

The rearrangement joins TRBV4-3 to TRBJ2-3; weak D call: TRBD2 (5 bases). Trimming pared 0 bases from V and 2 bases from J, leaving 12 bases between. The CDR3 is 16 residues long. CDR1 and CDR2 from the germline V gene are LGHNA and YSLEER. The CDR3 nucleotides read TGCGCCAGCAGCCAAGATCCCCGGACTGTCACAGATACGCAGTATTTT. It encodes CASSQDPRTVTDTQYF.